This T cell receptor (beta chain) was sequenced for a study of blood T cell repertoires in COVID-19. The wider study: Material from acute and convalescent COVID-19 was sourced from the United States, Italy and Spain. T cells, B-cell-depleted T cells, or PBMCs supplied cDNA or gDNA.

Patients from Seattle were sampled longitudinally, starting during active infection. Authors' processing steps: Nucleated cell counts were estimated from reference gene primer amplification. This table comes from immunoSEQ multiplex PCR, and its TCRdb copy is limited to in-frame clones, with some not included. D and trimming were read from the DNA, whereas the V and J calls and clone size are those reported in that table. This sample has hundreds of thousands of clones; 83% occur once, and the top ten carry 1.3%. The clonotype originates from a woman in her 30s with COVID-19, enrolled during active disease. Sequencing input: peripheral blood.

The CDR3 here is CSVGLGTGTTDTQYF. In DNA form, the CDR3 reads TGCAGCGTTGGCCTCGGAACAGGGACCACAGATACGCAGTATTTT. The rearrangement uses TRBV29-1 and TRBJ2-3; the D gene is possibly TRBD1 (6 bases). CDR3 size: 15 residues. Germline values: CDR1 SQVTM, CDR2 ANQGSEA. The ends were cut back, 4 bases at V and 2 bases at J, with 16 bases in the middle.